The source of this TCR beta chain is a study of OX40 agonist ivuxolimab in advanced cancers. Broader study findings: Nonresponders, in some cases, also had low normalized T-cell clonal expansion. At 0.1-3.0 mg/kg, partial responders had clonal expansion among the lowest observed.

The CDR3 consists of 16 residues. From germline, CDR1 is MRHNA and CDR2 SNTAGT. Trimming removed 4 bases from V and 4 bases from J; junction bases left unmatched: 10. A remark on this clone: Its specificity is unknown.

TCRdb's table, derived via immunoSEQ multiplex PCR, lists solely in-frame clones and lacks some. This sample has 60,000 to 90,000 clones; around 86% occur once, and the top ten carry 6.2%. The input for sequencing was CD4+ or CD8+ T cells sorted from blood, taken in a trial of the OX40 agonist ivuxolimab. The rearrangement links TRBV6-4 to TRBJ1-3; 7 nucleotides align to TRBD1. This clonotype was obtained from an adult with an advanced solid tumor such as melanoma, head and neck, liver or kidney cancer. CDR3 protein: CASSVGWRGHGNTIYF. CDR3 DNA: TGTGCCAGCAGTGTCGGGTGGAGGGGGCACGGAAACACCATATATTTT.